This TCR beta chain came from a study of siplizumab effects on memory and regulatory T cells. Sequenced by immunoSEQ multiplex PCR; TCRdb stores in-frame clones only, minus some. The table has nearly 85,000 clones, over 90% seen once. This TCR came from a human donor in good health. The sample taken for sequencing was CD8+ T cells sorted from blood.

CDR3: CASRSDPSLEFF. The CDR3 DNA is TGTGCCAGCAGATCAGACCCCTCACTGGAATTCTTC. This sequence joins TRBV7-9 and TRBJ2-1; D ambiguous. The CDR3 has 12 amino acids. Between the trimmed V and J ends, which lost 6 bases and 16 bases, there was a span of 19 bases. CDR1 is SEHNR, CDR2 FQNEAQ, per germline (reference sequence).